The clone carrying this T cell receptor beta chain came up once. The data were obtained in a study of T cell changes during pregnancy in multiple sclerosis. The data were produced by immunoSEQ multiplex PCR, yet TCRdb's version contains in-frame clones alone and is incomplete. The sample includes about 57,000 clones, just over 90% of them seen just once. Sequenced material: CD4+ T cells from peripheral blood mononuclear cells, taken in the second trimester of pregnancy. This receptor was taken from a female donor with multiple sclerosis, enrolled in a pregnancy study.

The CDR3 loop reads CASSGGQLTATNEKLFF. As DNA, the CDR3 is TGTGCCAGCAGTGGGGGACAGCTAACCGCAACTAATGAAAAACTGTTTTTT. This chain joins TRBV6-1 and TRBJ1-4, with TRBD1 matching over 7 bases. Germline V gene sequence: CDR1 MNHNS, CDR2 SASEGT. This CDR3 is built from 17 residues. Germline trimming cut 4 bases from V and 0 bases from J; bases unmatched to any gene: 8.